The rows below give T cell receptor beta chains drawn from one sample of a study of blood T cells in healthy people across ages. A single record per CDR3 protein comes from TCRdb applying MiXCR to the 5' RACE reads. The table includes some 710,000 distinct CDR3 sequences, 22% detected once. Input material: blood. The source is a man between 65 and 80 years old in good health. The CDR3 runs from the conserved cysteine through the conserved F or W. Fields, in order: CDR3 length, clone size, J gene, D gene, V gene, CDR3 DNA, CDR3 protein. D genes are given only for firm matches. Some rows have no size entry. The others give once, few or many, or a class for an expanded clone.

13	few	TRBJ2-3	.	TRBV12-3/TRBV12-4	TGTGCCAGCAGTTTAAATGGGGCAGATACGCAGTATTTT	CASSLNGADTQYF
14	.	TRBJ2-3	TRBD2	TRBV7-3	TGTGCCAGCCGAGCGGGACCTAGCACAGATACGCAGTATTTT	CASRAGPSTDTQYF
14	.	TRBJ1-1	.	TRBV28	TGTGCCAGCAGTTCGGCGGCCATGATCACTGAAGCTTTCTTT	CASSSAAMITEAFF
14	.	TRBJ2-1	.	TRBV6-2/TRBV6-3	TGTGCCAGCAGCCTGGGATTGATCGTCAGTGAGCAGTTCTTC	CASSLGLIVSEQFF
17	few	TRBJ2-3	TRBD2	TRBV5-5	TGTGCCAGCAGCTCCCTGGGGGTAGCGGGGCCCCATGATACGCAGTATTTT	CASSSLGVAGPHDTQYF
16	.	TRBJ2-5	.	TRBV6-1	TGTGCCAGCAGTGAAGCGAGCATCGGAAGTCAAGAGACCCAGTACTTC	CASSEASIGSQETQYF
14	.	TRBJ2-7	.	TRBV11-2	TGTGCCAGCAGCATTGATCGGAGCCTCTACGAGCAGTACTTC	CASSIDRSLYEQYF
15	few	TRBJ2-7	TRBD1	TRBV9	TGTGCCAGCAGCGAGGGACAGCAAGAGACGGTCGAGCAGTACTTC	CASSEGQQETVEQYF
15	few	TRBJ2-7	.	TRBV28	TGTGCCAGCAGTCCCTACAGGGAGCGCGCCTACGAGCAGTACTTC	CASSPYRERAYEQYF
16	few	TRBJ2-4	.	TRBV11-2	TGTGCCAGCAGCGAAGCTAGCTTTACAGCCAAAAACATTCAGTACTTC	CASSEASFTAKNIQYF
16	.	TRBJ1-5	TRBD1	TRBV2	TGTGCCAGCAGTCGGGACAGGGGGCGAGGCAATCAGCCCCAGCATTTT	CASSRDRGRGNQPQHF
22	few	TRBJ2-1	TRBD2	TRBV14	TGTGCCAGCAGCCAAGAAGTCCCTCAGGGACTAGCGGGAATTGATTCTAGCGATGAGCAGTTCTTC	CASSQEVPQGLAGIDSSDEQFF
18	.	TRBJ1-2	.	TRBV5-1	TGCGCCAGCAGCTCACGCCCCTCCTTTACAGGGTACGACTATGGCTACACCTTC	CASSSRPSFTGYDYGYTF
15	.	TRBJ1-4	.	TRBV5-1	TGCGCCAGCAGCTTGGTGGCAGGGTTCGGAGAAAAACTGTTTTTT	CASSLVAGFGEKLFF
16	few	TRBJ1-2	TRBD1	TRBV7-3	TGTGCCAGCAGCTTAATGGGGACAGGGTCAAGGCTAGGCTACACCTTC	CASSLMGTGSRLGYTF
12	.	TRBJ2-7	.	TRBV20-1	TGCAGTGCGCCCAGGGTTATCGACGAGCAGTACTTC	CSAPRVIDEQYF
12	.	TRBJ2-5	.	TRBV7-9	TGTGCCAGCAGCTTAAGAACCGGGACCCAGTACTTC	CASSLRTGTQYF
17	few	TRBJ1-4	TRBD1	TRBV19	TGTGCCAGTAGTATAGAACGACAGGGGCGCGGCGAACGAAAACTGTTTTTT	CASSIERQGRGERKLFF
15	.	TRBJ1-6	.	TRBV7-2	TGTGCCAGCAGCTTAGCAGGGCCAGAAAATTCACCCCTCCACTTT	CASSLAGPENSPLHF
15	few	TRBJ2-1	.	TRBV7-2	TGTGCCAGCAGCTTAGGAGCAGGGCTAGGCAATGAGCAGTTCTTC	CASSLGAGLGNEQFF
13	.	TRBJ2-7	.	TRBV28	TGTGCCGCGCACGGTTTTAGGGGACACGAGCAGTACTTC	CAAHGFRGHEQYF
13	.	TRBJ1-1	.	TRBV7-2	TGTGCCAGCAGCTTCTACAGGGACACTGAAGCTTTCTTT	CASSFYRDTEAFF
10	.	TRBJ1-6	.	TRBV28	TGTGCCAGCAGTTCCCAGGGGTTCCACTTT	CASSSQGFHF
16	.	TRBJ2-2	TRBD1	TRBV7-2	TGTGCCAGCAGCCGGGGTGGGACAGGTCTCACCGGGGAGCTGTTTTTT	CASSRGGTGLTGELFF
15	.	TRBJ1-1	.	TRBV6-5	TGTGCCAGCAGTTACTCGAGCGGGTTGGGGACTGAAGCCTTCTTT	CASSYSSGLGTEAFF
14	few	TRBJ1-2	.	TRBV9	TGTGCCAGCAGCACCCCCCCGGGCAGAGAAGGCTACACCTTC	CASSTPPGREGYTF
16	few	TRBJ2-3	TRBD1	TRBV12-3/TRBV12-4	TGTGCCAGCAGTCCACCGGGACAGGGGGTCACAGATACGCAGTATTTT	CASSPPGQGVTDTQYF
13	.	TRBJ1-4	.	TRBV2	TGTGCCAGCACCGGCTGGAAGGGTGAAAAACTGTTTTTT	CASTGWKGEKLFF
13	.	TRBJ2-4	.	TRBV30	TGTGCCTGGAACCCCCGGCTGGGGGACATTCAGTACTTC	CAWNPRLGDIQYF